This record looks at one T cell receptor (beta chain) sequence and its context. Its specificity is not known. The germline gene is not matched at one end of the junction; a read error may be the cause. The data belong to a study of CD8+ T cells in alopecia areata. Overall study: Treated patients were dosed with oral tofacitinib, taking 5 to 10 mg twice daily. Tofacitinib therapy took 6 to 18 months; 6 months off drug came after.

The sequencing template was cDNA reverse transcribed from extracted RNA. Only in-frame clones appear in the TCRdb table, and some are missing; sequencing was by immunoSEQ multiplex PCR. The data show hundreds of thousands of clones, about two thirds seen once. CDR3 length: 13 residues. Germline V CDR1 and CDR2: SGHDT, YYEEEE. Study-wide points: Scalp samples also yield sequences from resident alphabeta T cells of normal skin. Researchers report lesional scalp, most notably alopecia totalis/universalis, outstripped normal scalp in clonality.

J is TRBJ1-1 and V is TRBV5-6; the D gene is possibly TRBD1 (5 bases). The sequencing used CD4+ T cells sorted from blood, collected at week 0. This TCR came from a human donor with alopecia areata. CDR3 in amino acids: CASSYGAVTDAFF. DNA for the CDR3: TGTGCCAGCAGCTATGGGGCAGTCACTGATGCTTTCTTT.